This TCR beta chain was observed in a study of T cell responses to AZD1222 COVID-19 vaccine. This CDR3 contains 15 residues. The V gene's germline CDR1 is MNHEY and CDR2 SVGAGI. Trimming pared 6 bases from V and 0 bases from J, leaving 11 bases between. Sequencing used immunoSEQ multiplex PCR; TCRdb keeps in-frame clones, though not all of them. The sample yields about 73,000 clones, roughly nine tenths seen once. This chain uses TRBV6-5 with TRBJ2-2; D may match TRBD1 or TRBD2 (5 bases each). The specimen was peripheral blood, collected 28 days after the second AZD1222 dose. The sequence was collected from an adult who received the AZD1222 COVID-19 vaccine. The CDR3 nucleotides read TGTGCCAGCAGCCCACCGGGACCGAACACCGGGGAGCTGTTTTTT. As protein: CASSPPGPNTGELFF.